The sequence of this T cell receptor (beta chain) was determined in a study of blood T cell repertoires in COVID-19. Whole-study context: The United States, Italy and Spain supplied acute and convalescent COVID-19 samples. PBMCs, B-cell-depleted T cells, or T cells provided the cDNA or gDNA that made up the material.

V lost 0 bases, J lost 7 bases, and 5 bases stayed unmatched. Germline lookup yields CDR1 WNHNN and CDR2 SYGVQD (reference sequence). The length of the CDR3 is 16 residues. Study processing details: Amplification of reference gene primers was used by the study to estimate nucleated cell counts. Profiling relied on immunoSEQ multiplex PCR, and the TCRdb table lists in-frame clones only, not all of them. For V, J and clone size, that table is used; D and trimming come from the DNA. Here the sample spans some 190,000 clones, 75% to 90% being singletons. This chain uses TRBV10-1 with TRBJ2-1, with 11 bases lining up with TRBD2. The specimen sequenced was peripheral blood. This clonotype was sampled from a man aged 25 to 40 with acute or convalescent COVID-19. The CDR3 region has the DNA TGCGCCAGCAGTGAGTCAGCGGCTAGCGGGAGGAATGAGCAGTTCTTC. Its protein product is CASSESAASGRNEQFF.